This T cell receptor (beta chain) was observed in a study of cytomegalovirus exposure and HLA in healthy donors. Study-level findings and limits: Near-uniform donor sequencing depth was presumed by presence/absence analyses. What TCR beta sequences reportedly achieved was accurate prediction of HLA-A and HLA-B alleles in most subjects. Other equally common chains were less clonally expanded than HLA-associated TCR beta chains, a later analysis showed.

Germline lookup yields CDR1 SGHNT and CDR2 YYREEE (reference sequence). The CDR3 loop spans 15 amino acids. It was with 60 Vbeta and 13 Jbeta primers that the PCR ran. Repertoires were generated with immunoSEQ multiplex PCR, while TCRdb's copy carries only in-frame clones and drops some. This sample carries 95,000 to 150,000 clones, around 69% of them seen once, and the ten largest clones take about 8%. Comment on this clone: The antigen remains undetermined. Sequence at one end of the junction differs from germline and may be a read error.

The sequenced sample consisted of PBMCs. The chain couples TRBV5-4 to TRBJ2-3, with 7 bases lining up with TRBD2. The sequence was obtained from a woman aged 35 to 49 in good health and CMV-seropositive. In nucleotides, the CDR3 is TGTACCAGCACCGTAGCGGGCCTAAACACAGATACGCAGTATTTT. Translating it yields CTSTVAGLNTDTQYF.